A selection of T cell receptor beta chains follows, all from one sample in a study of Ad26.COV2.S vaccination and SARS-CoV-2 variants. The assay was immunoSEQ multiplex PCR, and TCRdb's table has in-frame clones only and misses some. Of roughly 380,000 clones listed, about 92% are singletons. The sample was peripheral blood, taken after recovery from COVID-19. All receptors come from a human donor who had recovered from COVID-19. Each CDR3 is given with its conserved first and last residue. D genes are given only for firm matches. A row's size may be missing; if present it is once, few, many or a size class.

v_call: TRBV4-1; j_call: TRBJ1-5; d_call: -; clone_size: -; cdr3_aa: CASSSGRRAWSNQPQHF; cdr3_nt: TGCGCCAGCAGCTCTGGCCGGCGGGCCTGGAGCAATCAGCCCCAGCATTTT
v_call: TRBV7-9; j_call: TRBJ1-6; d_call: -; clone_size: -; cdr3_aa: CASSFSGAYNSPLHF; cdr3_nt: TGTGCCAGCAGCTTTTCCGGGGCCTATAATTCACCCCTCCACTTT
v_call: TRBV5-6; j_call: TRBJ1-2; d_call: -; clone_size: -; cdr3_aa: CASSLNYRDGYTF; cdr3_nt: TGTGCCAGCAGCTTAAATTACAGGGACGGCTACACCTTC
v_call: TRBV6-5; j_call: TRBJ2-1; d_call: -; clone_size: -; cdr3_aa: CASSYDDRGAYNEQFF; cdr3_nt: TGTGCCAGCAGTTACGACGACCGGGGGGCTTACAATGAGCAGTTCTTC
v_call: TRBV6-5; j_call: TRBJ2-3; d_call: -; clone_size: -; cdr3_aa: CASSWSDSTDTQYF; cdr3_nt: TGTGCCAGCAGTTGGTCAGACAGCACAGATACGCAGTATTTT
v_call: TRBV29-1; j_call: TRBJ2-2; d_call: TRBD2; clone_size: -; cdr3_aa: CSVDLAGVTGELFF; cdr3_nt: TGCAGCGTTGACCTAGCGGGGGTCACCGGGGAGCTGTTTTTT
v_call: TRBV11-2; j_call: TRBJ1-3; d_call: -; clone_size: -; cdr3_aa: CASRNRSSGNTIYF; cdr3_nt: TGTGCCAGCAGGAACAGGAGCTCTGGAAACACCATATATTTT
v_call: TRBV9; j_call: TRBJ2-3; d_call: TRBD2; clone_size: -; cdr3_aa: CASSRASGGAVDTQYF; cdr3_nt: TGTGCCAGCAGTCGGGCTAGCGGGGGGGCTGTGGATACGCAGTATTTT
v_call: TRBV7-2; j_call: TRBJ2-5; d_call: -; clone_size: once; cdr3_aa: CASSFSQGGRETQYF; cdr3_nt: TGTGCCAGCAGCTTTAGCCAGGGGGGGCGGGAGACCCAGTACTTC
v_call: TRBV5-4; j_call: TRBJ1-2; d_call: -; clone_size: -; cdr3_aa: CASSLEGQRAGYGYTF; cdr3_nt: TGTGCCAGCAGCTTGGAGGGGCAAAGGGCGGGCTATGGCTACACCTTC
v_call: TRBV18; j_call: TRBJ1-6; d_call: -; clone_size: -; cdr3_aa: CASSLDRSSYNSPLHF; cdr3_nt: TGTGCCAGCTCACTCGACAGGAGCTCCTATAATTCACCCCTCCACTTT
v_call: TRBV7-9; j_call: TRBJ1-1; d_call: TRBD1; clone_size: -; cdr3_aa: CASSSGGMNTEAFF; cdr3_nt: TGTGCCAGCAGCTCAGGGGGAATGAACACTGAAGCTTTCTTT
v_call: TRBV2; j_call: TRBJ1-5; d_call: -; clone_size: -; cdr3_aa: CASSATTSNQPQHF; cdr3_nt: TGTGCCAGCAGTGCAACAACGAGCAATCAGCCCCAGCATTTT
v_call: TRBV5-6; j_call: TRBJ1-1; d_call: -; clone_size: -; cdr3_aa: CASGWGNTEAFF; cdr3_nt: TGTGCCTCAGGGTGGGGGAACACTGAAGCTTTCTTT
v_call: TRBV28; j_call: TRBJ2-1; d_call: -; clone_size: -; cdr3_aa: CASRGTVSYNEQFF; cdr3_nt: TGTGCCAGCAGGGGGACGGTGTCCTACAATGAGCAGTTCTTC
v_call: TRBV4-3; j_call: TRBJ2-3; d_call: TRBD2; clone_size: -; cdr3_aa: CASSQDRLAGGPSTDTQYF; cdr3_nt: TGCGCCAGCAGCCAAGATCGGTTAGCGGGGGGACCTAGCACAGATACGCAGTATTTT
v_call: TRBV9; j_call: TRBJ1-2; d_call: -; clone_size: -; cdr3_aa: CASSVQGRGYTF; cdr3_nt: TGTGCCAGCAGCGTACAAGGCCGTGGCTACACCTTC
v_call: TRBV7-9; j_call: TRBJ1-1; d_call: -; clone_size: -; cdr3_aa: CASSLAGFTEAFF; cdr3_nt: TGTGCCAGCAGCTTAGCAGGGTTCACTGAAGCTTTCTTT
v_call: TRBV4-3; j_call: TRBJ2-6; d_call: -; clone_size: few; cdr3_aa: CASSQEGFGGANVLTF; cdr3_nt: TGCGCCAGCAGCCAAGAAGGGTTTGGGGGGGCCAACGTCCTGACTTTC
v_call: TRBV7-2; j_call: TRBJ2-1; d_call: TRBD1; clone_size: -; cdr3_aa: CASSSPDRVGEQFF; cdr3_nt: TGTGCCAGCAGCTCCCCGGACAGGGTTGGCGAGCAGTTCTTC
v_call: TRBV16; j_call: TRBJ1-1; d_call: -; clone_size: -; cdr3_aa: CASSQLRGTEAFF; cdr3_nt: TGTGCCAGCAGCCAACTTCGGGGCACTGAAGCTTTCTTT
v_call: TRBV19; j_call: TRBJ1-5; d_call: -; clone_size: -; cdr3_aa: CASSIRGLGPQHF; cdr3_nt: TGTGCCAGTAGTATTCGGGGGCTGGGGCCCCAGCATTTT
v_call: TRBV3-1/TRBV3-2; j_call: TRBJ1-6; d_call: -; clone_size: -; cdr3_aa: CASSQDTGLNSPLHF; cdr3_nt: TGTGCCAGCAGCCAAGATACAGGGTTGAATTCACCCCTCCACTTT
v_call: TRBV12-3/TRBV12-4; j_call: TRBJ2-2; d_call: TRBD1; clone_size: -; cdr3_aa: CASRRQGPGELFF; cdr3_nt: TGTGCCAGCAGAAGACAGGGCCCCGGGGAGCTGTTTTTT
v_call: TRBV5-8; j_call: TRBJ1-5; d_call: -; clone_size: -; cdr3_aa: CASSFEGLSNQPQHF; cdr3_nt: TGTGCCAGCAGCTTTGAGGGGCTGAGCAATCAGCCCCAGCATTTT
v_call: TRBV9; j_call: TRBJ1-1; d_call: TRBD1; clone_size: once; cdr3_aa: CASSPRQGVATEAFF; cdr3_nt: TGTGCCAGCAGCCCCCGACAGGGAGTGGCCACTGAAGCTTTCTTT
v_call: TRBV4-3; j_call: TRBJ2-3; d_call: TRBD2; clone_size: -; cdr3_aa: CASSPHPGGSTDTQYF; cdr3_nt: TGCGCCAGCAGCCCCCATCCGGGGGGGAGCACAGATACGCAGTATTTT
v_call: TRBV7-2; j_call: TRBJ1-6; d_call: -; clone_size: -; cdr3_aa: CASSLSQYNSPLHF; cdr3_nt: TGTGCCAGCAGCTTGAGTCAATATAATTCACCCCTCCACTTT
v_call: TRBV7-9; j_call: TRBJ1-1; d_call: -; clone_size: -; cdr3_aa: CASSLEGNTEAFF; cdr3_nt: TGTGCCAGCAGCTTAGAGGGCAACACTGAAGCTTTCTTT